The 21 T cell receptor beta chains given below trace back to one sample, sequenced in a study of cytomegalovirus exposure and HLA in healthy donors. This PCR relied on a set of 60 Vbeta primers and 13 Jbeta primers. This table comes from immunoSEQ multiplex PCR, and its TCRdb copy is limited to in-frame clones, with some not included. The table shows roughly 190,000 clones, with around 83% occurring only once. Material: PBMCs. These receptors were collected from a woman aged 18-30 years in good health and CMV-seronegative.

The V and J genes are TRBV10-3 and TRBJ1-3; tentative D call: TRBD1 (5 bases). The CDR3 runs to 15 residues. V lost 4 bases and J lost 0, with 10 bases in between. Germline V lookup: CDR1 ENHRY, CDR2 SYGVKD. The CDR3 protein is CAISAGHPSGNTIYF. CDR3 nucleotide sequence: TGTGCCATCAGTGCTGGACACCCCTCTGGAAACACCATATATTTT.

V usage is TRBV14 and J usage is TRBJ2-1; tentatively, D is TRBD2 (6 bases). CDR3 length equals 18 residues. From germline, CDR1 is SGHDN and CDR2 FVKESK. Trimming removed 4 bases at V and 3 bases at J, with 22 bases between. CDR3 in DNA: TGTGCCAGCAGCCCTCAAACGTACGGGACGGGACTCTACAATGAGCAGTTCTTC. Its translation is CASSPQTYGTGLYNEQFF.

The chain has TRBV18 and TRBJ2-7; a possible D gene is TRBD1 (6 bases). CDR3 length: 15 amino acids. Between the trimmed V and J ends, which lost 3 bases and 6 bases, there was a span of 18 bases. The germline CDR1 and CDR2 sequences are KGHSH and LQKENI. The CDR3 nucleotides are TGTGCCAGCTCACCTTACCCGGGACAAAGGGGCGAGCAGTACTTC. Its protein product is CASSPYPGQRGEQYF.

This chain uses TRBV5-1 with TRBJ2-5; a possible D gene is TRBD1 (5 bases). CDR1 is SGHRS, CDR2 YFSETQ, per germline. This CDR3 comprises 14 residues. Trimming stripped 0 bases from V and 2 bases from J, with 8 bases between. This CDR3 is CASSLGRQQETQYF. The CDR3 coding sequence is TGCGCCAGCAGCTTGGGACGACAGCAAGAGACCCAGTACTTC.

The chain links TRBV10-2 to TRBJ2-7, with D possibly matching TRBD2 (5 bases). In germline, CDR1 is WSHSY, CDR2 SAAADI. The CDR3 is 14 residues long. V was shortened by 4 bases and J by 1 base, with 11 bases between the two germline ends. CDR3 loop: CASSAEGRSYEQYV. CDR3 DNA: TGCGCCAGCAGTGCCGAAGGGAGATCCTACGAGCAGTACGTC.

The gene calls are TRBV28 and TRBJ1-2; D possibly corresponds to TRBD1 (5 bases). There are 13 residues in the CDR3. Germline V gene data show CDR1 as MDHEN and CDR2 as SYDVKM. Trimming left V 4 bases short and J 4 bases short, with 10 bases between. The CDR3 protein is CASSSTETYGYTF. The DNA of the CDR3 is TGTGCCAGCAGTTCGACAGAAACCTATGGCTACACCTTC.

The chain uses TRBV19 and TRBJ2-4, with D possibly being TRBD2 (5 bases). Germline V gene lookup returns CDR1 LNHDA and CDR2 SQIVND (reference sequence). V shed 1 base and J shed 8 bases, with 15 bases lying between them. The CDR3 sequence is 15 residues long. This chain's CDR3 is CASSIGAGPTYIQYF. As DNA, the CDR3 is TGTGCCAGTAGTATAGGGGCGGGCCCGACGTACATTCAGTACTTC.

The chain has TRBV11-3 and TRBJ1-1; perhaps TRBD1 as D (6 bases). Per the germline V gene, CDR1 is SGHNT and CDR2 is YENEEA. The length of the CDR3 is 13 residues. Trimming stripped 7 bases from V and 4 bases from J, with 13 bases between. The CDR3 DNA reads TGTGCCAGCATCGCCCAGGGGTCCACTGAAGCTTTCTTT. Encoded protein: CASIAQGSTEAFF.

Note on this clone: This sample also contains other DNA sequences that code for the same CDR3. The chain recombines TRBV27 with TRBJ1-2, with TRBD1 matching 7 bases. J was trimmed by 3 bases and V by 5 bases; bases with no gene match: 3. This CDR3 comprises 13 residues. Per the germline V gene, CDR1 is MNHEY and CDR2 is SMNVEV (reference sequence). CDR3 DNA: TGTGCCAGCAGTCTACAGGGGTACTATGGCTACACCTTC. Translated, it gives CASSLQGYYGYTF.

The chain employs TRBV7-9 and TRBJ2-7; perhaps TRBD1 as D (7 bases). Germline CDR1 SEHNR, CDR2 FQNEAQ (reference sequence). This CDR3 contains 12 residues. With 3 bases removed from V and 6 bases from J, the gap between germline ends came to 9 bases. CDR3 coding DNA: TGTGCCAGCAGCTTTCAGGGGGGCGAGCAGTACTTC. Residues: CASSFQGGEQYF.

The rearrangement links TRBV29-1 to TRBJ2-6; no firm D call. The CDR3 totals 13 residues. V lost 4 bases to trimming and J lost 3 bases, with 7 bases between them. CDR1 is SQVTM and CDR2 is ANQGSEA in the germline V gene. CDR3 DNA: TGCAGCGTTGTCTCTAGTGGGGCCAACGTCCTGACTTTC. Translation: CSVVSSGANVLTF.

This chain connects TRBV2 to TRBJ2-3, with TRBD1 matching over 7 bases. CDR1 SNHLY and CDR2 FYNNEI come from the germline V gene. Trimming took 5 bases from V and 3 from J; bases not matched to a gene: 2. There are 13 residues in the CDR3. The CDR3 DNA follows: TGTGCCAGCAGTAGGGGGCGAACAGATACGCAGTATTTT. Translated: CASSRGRTDTQYF.

The V and J genes are TRBV29-1 and TRBJ2-2; D might be TRBD2 (5 bases). Germline values: CDR1 SQVTM, CDR2 ANQGSEA. With 2 bases removed from V and 1 base from J, the gap between germline ends came to 11 bases. The CDR3 totals 15 residues. CDR3 coding DNA: TGCAGCGTTGAACTGGCCGGGATGAACACCGGGGAGCTGTTTTTT. Its protein is CSVELAGMNTGELFF.

This clone was seen more than once but under ten times. The chain links TRBV5-1 to TRBJ1-4, with D perhaps TRBD1 (6 bases). Germline CDR1 and CDR2: SGHRS and YFSETQ. Trimming took 3 bases from V and 8 from J, leaving 14 bases between them. This CDR3 region has 14 residues. The CDR3 DNA follows: TGCGCCAGCAGCTGGACAGTTCAAGGCGAAAAACTGTTTTTT. Protein sequence: CASSWTVQGEKLFF.

This clone was observed a handful of times. The same CDR3 is also encoded by other DNA sequences in this sample. The chain links TRBV7-9 to TRBJ1-1; 8 bases align to TRBD1. Trimming cost V 3 bases and J 8 bases; bases outside gene matches: 2. The germline V gene encodes CDR1 SEHNR and CDR2 FQNEAQ (reference sequence). The CDR3 runs 12 residues. The CDR3 region is CASSFGQGEAFF. For the CDR3, the DNA is TGTGCCAGCAGCTTTGGACAGGGAGAAGCTTTCTTT.

This clone was seen once. This chain connects TRBV10-3 to TRBJ1-4; TRBD1 agrees at 7 bases. Looked up from germline, CDR1 is ENHRY and CDR2 is SYGVKD. V lost 10 bases and J lost 4; bases outside the gene matches: 6. This CDR3 is 13 amino acids long. In nucleotides, the CDR3 is TGTGCCACCGGGGACAGCGGTAATGAAAAACTGTTTTTT. Amino acid sequence: CATGDSGNEKLFF.

CDR3 sequence (DNA): TGTGCCAGCAGCGTCGGACAGGGAGGGGGACCCCTCCACTTT. This gives the protein CASSVGQGGGPLHF. This chain joins TRBV11-3 and TRBJ1-6; 8 bases are shared with TRBD1. Germline V gene data show CDR1 as SGHNT and CDR2 as YENEEA. Trimming at V came to 5 bases and at J to 12 bases, leaving 9 bases not matched to a gene. The CDR3 has 14 residues.

The sample holds a few counts of this clone. The chain joins TRBV29-1 to TRBJ1-1, with 8 nucleotides matching TRBD1. The ends lost 7 bases at V and 2 bases at J; junction bases unmatched: 6. This CDR3 spans 13 amino acids. Germline CDR1 reads SQVTM; CDR2 reads ANQGSEA. Here the CDR3 reads CSAVGQVNTEAFF. The CDR3 DNA follows: TGCAGCGCTGTGGGACAGGTCAACACTGAAGCTTTCTTT.

A note on this clone: Compared with germline, one end of the junction differs, possibly owing to a read error. The V call is TRBV27, the J call TRBJ2-5, with TRBD2 matching over 10 bases. This CDR3 has 15 amino acids. CDR1 and CDR2 (germline): MNHEY, SMNVEV (reference sequence). The chain's CDR3 is CASSPQTSGRTYENF. The CDR3 region has the DNA TGTGCCAGCAGTCCCCAGACTAGCGGGCGGACCTACGAGAACTTC.

The gene calls are TRBV10-3 and TRBJ2-3, with 9 positions matching TRBD1. There are 15 residues in the CDR3. V was pared by 2 bases and J by 4 bases, with 4 bases of the junction left unmatched. Germline values: CDR1 ENHRY, CDR2 SYGVKD. CDR3 region: CAISEGGQGADTQYF. CDR3 nucleotides: TGTGCCATCAGTGAGGGGGGACAGGGCGCAGATACGCAGTATTTT.

The rearrangement uses TRBV27 and TRBJ2-3; TRBD2 aligns across 7 bases. This CDR3 has 18 residues. CDR1 is MNHEY and CDR2 is SMNVEV in the germline V gene (reference sequence). V lost 5 bases, J lost 3 bases, and 17 bases stayed unmatched. This chain's CDR3 is CASSRGVGWGGPTDTQYF. The CDR3 DNA sequence: TGTGCCAGCAGTCGGGGAGTAGGGTGGGGAGGGCCTACAGATACGCAGTATTTT.